This T cell receptor beta chain was recovered during a study of blood T cell repertoires in COVID-19. Study-level information: COVID-19 samples collected from the United States, Italy and Spain covered acute and convalescent phases.

This clone has a single count. The CDR3 has 16 amino acids. The V gene's germline CDR1 is MNHEY and CDR2 SMNVEV (reference sequence). The V end was cut by 5 bases, the J end by 8 bases, with 24 bases between. Living in about two dozen US areas, the participants were between 18 and 89 years of age. Assay used: immunoSEQ multiplex PCR; TCRdb lists only in-frame clones, some missing. The table shows fewer than 350,000 clones, with about 90% occurring only once. The rearrangement joins TRBV27 to TRBJ1-2; weak D call: TRBD1 (5 bases). The clonotype comes from a woman aged 30 to 39 who had been exposed to COVID-19. The sequenced sample consisted of PBMCs or T cells enriched from blood (not recorded which). The CDR3 sequence: CASSAEIGRGTGGYTF. For the CDR3, the DNA is TGTGCCAGCAGTGCAGAGATCGGGCGGGGGACGGGCGGCTACACCTTC.